This is a list of T cell receptor beta chains from one sample in a study of early T cells in non-severe SARS-CoV-2 infection. TCRdb analysed the 5' RACE reads with MiXCR anew, one entry per CDR3 protein. The sample contains more than 55,000 distinct CDR3 sequences, approximately 4.5% of which appear only once. The sample in question was whole blood, obtained at baseline. The receptors were sampled from an adult who was a healthcare worker with PCR-confirmed SARS-CoV-2 infection or an uninfected control (not recorded which). The donor label of this sample is uncertain. Each CDR3 is given with its conserved first and last residue.

TRBV21-1	TRBJ2-5	CASSLIRGPPSQETQYF
TRBV19	TRBJ2-3	CASSTDGRDTDTQYF
TRBV18	TRBJ2-1	CASSPAGGWNEQFF
TRBV10-1	TRBJ2-3	CASSLRGLGTQYF
TRBV18	TRBJ1-2	CASSPVLTPGNYGYTF
TRBV6-1	TRBJ1-4	CASSEAGDRGRGKLFF
TRBV28	TRBJ1-6	CASSKGRSSYNSPLHF
TRBV20-1	TRBJ2-5	CSALQGRETQYF
TRBV20-1	TRBJ1-1	CSAREPENTEAFF
TRBV6-5	TRBJ2-1	CASSYQAGSFDEQFF
TRBV27	TRBJ2-5	CASSLYGLAGERDQETQYF
TRBV11-2	TRBJ1-1	CASSVRSGVGTEAFF
TRBV5-1	TRBJ2-7	CASSTGTGHEQYF
TRBV6-5	TRBJ1-2	CASSYRGYGYTF
TRBV24-1	TRBJ1-1	CATRLAVTRTEAFF
TRBV11-2	TRBJ2-7	CASSPRTGVATYEQYF
TRBV5-6	TRBJ1-3	CASSLPAGGNTIYF
TRBV10-1	TRBJ1-1	CASSEELLEEAFF
TRBV12-3/TRBV12-4	TRBJ1-4	CASSQRQGASANEKLFF
TRBV7-9	TRBJ2-1	CASSLEAVHEQFF
TRBV5-5	TRBJ1-2	CASSPQIPSNYGYTF
TRBV6-2/TRBV6-3	TRBJ2-7	CASSTRREQYF
TRBV28	TRBJ1-2	CASSSSYGYTF
TRBV27	TRBJ2-1	CASSLGQQNEQFF
TRBV12-3/TRBV12-4	TRBJ1-5	CASSFSGQGTGVTQHF
TRBV5-1	TRBJ1-4	CASSLTSTNEKLFF
TRBV5-6	TRBJ1-6	CASSLGLPNSPLHF
TRBV6-2/TRBV6-3	TRBJ2-7	CASSKSQGYEQYF
TRBV11-2	TRBJ2-6	CASSSQGSGANVLTF
TRBV7-9	TRBJ2-7	CASSPREGVVHEQYF
TRBV3-1	TRBJ1-3	CASSQGIAGQLF
TRBV30	TRBJ2-7	CAWIFGTIINYEQYF
TRBV9	TRBJ2-5	CASSVVPGQGQETQYF
TRBV10-3	TRBJ1-5	CAISEGGHQPQHF
TRBV27	TRBJ1-1	CASSSSEGTEAFF
TRBV24-1	TRBJ2-3	CATTKTLAGGRVTDTQYF
TRBV20-1	TRBJ2-2	CSARGGANTGELFF